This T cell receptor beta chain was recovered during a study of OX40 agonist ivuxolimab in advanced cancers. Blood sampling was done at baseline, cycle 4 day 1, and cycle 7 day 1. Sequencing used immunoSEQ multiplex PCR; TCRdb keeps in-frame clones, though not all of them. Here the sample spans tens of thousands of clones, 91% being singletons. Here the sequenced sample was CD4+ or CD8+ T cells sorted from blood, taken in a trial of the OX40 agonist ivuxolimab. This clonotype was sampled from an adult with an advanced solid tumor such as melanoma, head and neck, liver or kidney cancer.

The CDR3 here is CASSQVTGLYGYTF. The CDR3 DNA reads as TGCGCCAGCAGCCAAGTCACAGGACTCTATGGCTACACCTTC. The V call is TRBV4-1, the J call TRBJ1-2, with D possibly being TRBD1 (5 bases). Trimming cost V 1 base and J 4 bases, with 10 bases left between them. The V gene's germline CDR1 is MGHRA and CDR2 YSYEKL. This CDR3 region has 14 residues.